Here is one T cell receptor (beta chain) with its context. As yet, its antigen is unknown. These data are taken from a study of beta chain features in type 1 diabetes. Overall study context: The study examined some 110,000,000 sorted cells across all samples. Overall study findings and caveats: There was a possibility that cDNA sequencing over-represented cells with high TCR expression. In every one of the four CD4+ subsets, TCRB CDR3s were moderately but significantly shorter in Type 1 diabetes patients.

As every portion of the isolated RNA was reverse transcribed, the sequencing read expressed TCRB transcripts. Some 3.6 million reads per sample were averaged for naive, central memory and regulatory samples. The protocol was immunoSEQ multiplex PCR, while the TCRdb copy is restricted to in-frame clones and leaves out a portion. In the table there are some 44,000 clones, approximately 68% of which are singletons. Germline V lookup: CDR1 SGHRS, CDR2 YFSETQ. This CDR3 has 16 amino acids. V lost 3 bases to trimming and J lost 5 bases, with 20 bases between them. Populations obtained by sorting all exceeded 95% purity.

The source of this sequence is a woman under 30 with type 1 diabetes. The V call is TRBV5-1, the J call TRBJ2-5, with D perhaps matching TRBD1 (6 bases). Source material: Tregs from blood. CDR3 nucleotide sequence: TGCGCCAGCAGCTCATTAACGACAGGAGGACGGGAGACCCAGTACTTC. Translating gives CASSSLTTGGRETQYF.